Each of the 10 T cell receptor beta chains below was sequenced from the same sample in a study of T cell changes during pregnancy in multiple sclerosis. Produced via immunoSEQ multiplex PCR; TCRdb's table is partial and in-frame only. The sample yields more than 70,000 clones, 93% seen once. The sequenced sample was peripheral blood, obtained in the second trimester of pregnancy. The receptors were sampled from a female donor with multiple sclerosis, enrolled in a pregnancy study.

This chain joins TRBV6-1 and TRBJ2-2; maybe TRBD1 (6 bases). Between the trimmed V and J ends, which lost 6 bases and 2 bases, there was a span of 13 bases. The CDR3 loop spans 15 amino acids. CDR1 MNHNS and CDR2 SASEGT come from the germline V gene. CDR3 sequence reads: CASSHRAPNTGELFF. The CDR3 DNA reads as TGTGCCAGCAGCCACAGGGCTCCTAACACCGGGGAGCTGTTTTTT.

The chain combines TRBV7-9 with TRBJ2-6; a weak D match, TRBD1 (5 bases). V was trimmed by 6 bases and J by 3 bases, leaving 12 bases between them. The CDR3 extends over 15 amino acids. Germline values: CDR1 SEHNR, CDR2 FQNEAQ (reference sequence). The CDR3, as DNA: TGTGCCAGCAGTATCCAGGGTGGTGGGGCCAACGTCCTGACTTTC. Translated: CASSIQGGGANVLTF.

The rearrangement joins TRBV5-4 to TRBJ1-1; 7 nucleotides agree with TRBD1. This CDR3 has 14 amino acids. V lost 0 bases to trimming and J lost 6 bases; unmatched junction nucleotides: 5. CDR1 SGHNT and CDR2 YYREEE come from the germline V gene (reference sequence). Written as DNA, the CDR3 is TGTGCCAGCAGCTTGGCCAGGGGGTCCGCTGAAGCTTTCTTT. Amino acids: CASSLARGSAEAFF. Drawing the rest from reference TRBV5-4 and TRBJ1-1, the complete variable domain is ETGVTQSPTHLIKTRGQQVTLRCSSQSGHNTVSWYQQALGQGPQFIFQYYREEENGRGNFPPRFSGLQFPNYSSELNVNALELDDSALYLCASSLARGSAEAFFGQGTRLTVV.

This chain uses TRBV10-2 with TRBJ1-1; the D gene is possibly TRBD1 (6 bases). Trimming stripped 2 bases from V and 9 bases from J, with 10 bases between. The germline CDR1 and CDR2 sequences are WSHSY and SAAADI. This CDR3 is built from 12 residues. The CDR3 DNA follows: TGCGCCAGCAGTGAGAGACAGGACAAAGCTTTCTTT. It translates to CASSERQDKAFF.

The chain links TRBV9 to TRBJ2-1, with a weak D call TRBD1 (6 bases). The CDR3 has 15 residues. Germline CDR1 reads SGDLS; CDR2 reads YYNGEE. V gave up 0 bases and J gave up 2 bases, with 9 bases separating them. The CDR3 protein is CASSVAGGPYNEQFF. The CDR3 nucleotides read TGTGCCAGCAGCGTAGCTGGGGGCCCCTACAATGAGCAGTTCTTC.

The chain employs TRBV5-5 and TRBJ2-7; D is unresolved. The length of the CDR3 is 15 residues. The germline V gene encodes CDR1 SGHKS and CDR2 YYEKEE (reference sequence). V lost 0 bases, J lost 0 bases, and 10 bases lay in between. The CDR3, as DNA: TGTGCCAGCAGCTTGGCGAGAAGCATCTCCTACGAGCAGTACTTC. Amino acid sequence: CASSLARSISYEQYF.

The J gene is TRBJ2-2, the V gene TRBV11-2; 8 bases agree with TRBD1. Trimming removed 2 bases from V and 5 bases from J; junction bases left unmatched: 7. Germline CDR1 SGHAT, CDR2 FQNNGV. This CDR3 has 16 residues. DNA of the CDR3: TGTGCCAGCAGCTTAATCCGACAGGGGAAGACCGGGGAGCTGTTTTTT. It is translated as CASSLIRQGKTGELFF.

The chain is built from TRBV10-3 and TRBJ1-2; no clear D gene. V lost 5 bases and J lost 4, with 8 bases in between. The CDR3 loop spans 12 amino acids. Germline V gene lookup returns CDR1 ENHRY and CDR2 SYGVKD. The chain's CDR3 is CAISPKFYGYTF. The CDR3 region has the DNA TGTGCCATCAGTCCTAAATTCTATGGCTACACCTTC.

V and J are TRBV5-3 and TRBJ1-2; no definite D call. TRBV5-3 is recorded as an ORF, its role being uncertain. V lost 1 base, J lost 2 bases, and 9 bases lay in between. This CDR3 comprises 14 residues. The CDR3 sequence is CARSLREVNYGYTF. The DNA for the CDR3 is TGTGCCAGAAGCTTGAGAGAGGTAAACTATGGCTACACCTTC.

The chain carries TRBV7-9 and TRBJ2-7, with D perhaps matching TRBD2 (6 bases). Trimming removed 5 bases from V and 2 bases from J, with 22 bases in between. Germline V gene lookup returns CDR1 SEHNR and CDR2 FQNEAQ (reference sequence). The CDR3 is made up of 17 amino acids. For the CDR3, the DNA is TGTGCCAGCAGCAATGAACCGGGACTCCGATGGACCTACGAGCAGTACTTC. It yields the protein CASSNEPGLRWTYEQYF.